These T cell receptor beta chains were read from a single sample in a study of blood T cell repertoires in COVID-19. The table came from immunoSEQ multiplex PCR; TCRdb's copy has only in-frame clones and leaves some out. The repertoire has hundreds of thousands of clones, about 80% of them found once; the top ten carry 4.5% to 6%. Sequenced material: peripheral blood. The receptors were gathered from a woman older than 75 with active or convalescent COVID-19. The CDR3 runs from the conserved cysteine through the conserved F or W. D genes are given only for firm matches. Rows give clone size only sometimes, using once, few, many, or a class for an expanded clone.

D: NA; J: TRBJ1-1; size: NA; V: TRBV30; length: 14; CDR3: CAWNRGGSNTEAFF; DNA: TGTGCCTGGAATCGCGGGGGTTCGAACACTGAAGCTTTCTTT
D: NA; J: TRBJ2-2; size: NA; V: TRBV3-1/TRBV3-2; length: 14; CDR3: CASRPGHNTGELFF; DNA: TGTGCCAGCAGACCCGGACATAACACCGGGGAGCTGTTTTTT
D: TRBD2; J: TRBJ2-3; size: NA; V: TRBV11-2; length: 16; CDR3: CASSSPPTSGRAAQYF; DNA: TGTGCCAGCAGCTCCCCCCCGACTAGCGGGAGGGCCGCGCAGTATTTT
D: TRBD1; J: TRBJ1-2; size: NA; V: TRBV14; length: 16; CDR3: CASSHLEGTVSHGYTF; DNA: TGTGCCAGCAGCCACTTGGAGGGGACAGTATCGCATGGCTACACCTTC
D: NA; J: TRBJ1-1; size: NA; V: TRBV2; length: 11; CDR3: CASRQNTEAFF; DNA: TGTGCCAGCAGACAGAACACTGAAGCTTTCTTT
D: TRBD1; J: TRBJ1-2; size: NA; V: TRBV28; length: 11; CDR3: CAVGQGYGYTF; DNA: TGTGCAGTCGGACAGGGGTATGGCTACACCTTC
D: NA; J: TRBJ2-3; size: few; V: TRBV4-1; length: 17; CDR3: CASSQGRQVSSTDTQYF; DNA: TGCGCCAGCAGCCAAGGCAGACAGGTCTCTAGCACAGATACGCAGTATTTT
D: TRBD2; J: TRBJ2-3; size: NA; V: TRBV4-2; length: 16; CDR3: CASSSQTSATTDTQYF; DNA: TGTGCCAGCAGCTCGCAGACTAGCGCGACCACAGATACGCAGTATTTT
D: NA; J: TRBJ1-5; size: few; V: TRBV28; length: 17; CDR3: CASSRRTVRYSNQPQHF; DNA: TGTGCCAGCAGCCGCAGGACAGTTCGTTATAGCAATCAGCCCCAGCATTTT
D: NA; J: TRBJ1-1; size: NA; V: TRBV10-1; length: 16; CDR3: CASSEEGTIGDTEAFF; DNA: TGCGCCAGCAGTGAAGAGGGGACAATAGGGGACACTGAAGCTTTCTTT
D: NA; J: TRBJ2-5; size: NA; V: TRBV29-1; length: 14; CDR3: CSVERRGRRETQYF; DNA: TGCAGCGTTGAGCGGCGGGGGCGCCGGGAGACCCAGTACTTC
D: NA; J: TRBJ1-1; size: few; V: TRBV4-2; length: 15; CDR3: CASSQDKGMNTEAFF; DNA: TGTGCCAGCAGCCAAGATAAGGGGATGAACACTGAAGCTTTCTTT
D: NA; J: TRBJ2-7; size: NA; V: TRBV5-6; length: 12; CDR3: CASSRVGQEQYF; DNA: TGTGCCAGCAGCAGGGTCGGACAGGAGCAGTACTTC
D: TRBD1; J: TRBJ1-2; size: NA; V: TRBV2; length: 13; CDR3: CASRTGGASGYTF; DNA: TGTGCCAGCAGGACAGGGGGCGCGAGTGGCTACACCTTC
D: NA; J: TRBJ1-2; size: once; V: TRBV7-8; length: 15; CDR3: CASSLTPFSRSGYTF; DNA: TGTGCCAGCAGCTTAACTCCTTTCTCCCGGAGTGGCTACACCTTC
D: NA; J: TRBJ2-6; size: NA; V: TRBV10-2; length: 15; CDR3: CASIRSLAGANVLTF; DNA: TGCGCCAGCATTCGCAGTTTGGCTGGGGCCAACGTCCTGACTTTC
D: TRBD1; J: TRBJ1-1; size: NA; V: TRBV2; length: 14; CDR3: CASSEGQGWTEAFF; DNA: TGTGCCAGCAGTGAAGGACAGGGATGGACTGAAGCTTTCTTT
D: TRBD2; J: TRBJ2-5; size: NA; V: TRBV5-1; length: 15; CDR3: CASQYLAGNQETQYF; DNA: TGCGCCAGCCAATACCTAGCGGGAAACCAAGAGACCCAGTACTTC
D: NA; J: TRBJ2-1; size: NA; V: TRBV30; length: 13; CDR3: CAWSPRLFNEQFF; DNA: TGTGCCTGGAGTCCGCGTCTATTCAATGAGCAGTTCTTC
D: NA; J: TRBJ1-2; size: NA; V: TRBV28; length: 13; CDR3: CASSSAGANGYTF; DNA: TGTGCCAGCAGTTCCGCAGGGGCTAATGGCTACACCTTC
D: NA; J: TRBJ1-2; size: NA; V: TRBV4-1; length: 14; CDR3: CASSQDQQGRGYTF; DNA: TGCGCCAGCAGCCAAGATCAGCAGGGTCGAGGCTACACCTTC
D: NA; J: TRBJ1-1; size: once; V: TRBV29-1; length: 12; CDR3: CSVVGGNTEAFF; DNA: TGCAGCGTTGTCGGTGGGAACACTGAAGCTTTCTTT
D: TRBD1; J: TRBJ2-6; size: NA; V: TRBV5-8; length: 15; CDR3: CASSRDRAGANVLTF; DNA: TGTGCCAGCAGCCGAGACAGGGCTGGGGCCAACGTCCTGACTTTC
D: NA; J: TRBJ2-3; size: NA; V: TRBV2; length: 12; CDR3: CASSASTDTQYF; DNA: TGTGCCAGCAGTGCTAGCACAGATACGCAGTATTTT
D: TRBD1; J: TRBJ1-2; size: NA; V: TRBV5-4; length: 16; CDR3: CASSWGGQGLNYGYTF; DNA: TGTGCCAGCAGCTGGGGGGGACAGGGACTAAACTATGGCTACACCTTC
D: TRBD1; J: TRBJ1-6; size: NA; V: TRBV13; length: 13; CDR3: CASQTGSNSPLHF; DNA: TGTGCCAGCCAGACAGGGAGTAATTCACCCCTCCACTTT
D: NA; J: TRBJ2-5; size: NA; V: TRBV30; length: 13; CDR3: CAWKLRVQETQYF; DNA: TGTGCCTGGAAATTGAGAGTCCAAGAGACCCAGTACTTC
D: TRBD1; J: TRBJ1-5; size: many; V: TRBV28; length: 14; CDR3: CASEGAWGNQPQHF; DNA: TGTGCCAGTGAGGGGGCCTGGGGCAATCAGCCCCAGCATTTT
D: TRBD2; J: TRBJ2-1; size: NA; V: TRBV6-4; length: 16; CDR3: CASSDSPSGRHNEQFF; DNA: TGTGCCAGCAGTGACTCTCCTAGCGGGAGGCACAATGAGCAGTTCTTC
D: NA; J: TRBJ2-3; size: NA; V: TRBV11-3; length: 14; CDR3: CASSLYRSTDTQYF; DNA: TGTGCCAGCAGCTTATATCGGAGCACAGATACGCAGTATTTT
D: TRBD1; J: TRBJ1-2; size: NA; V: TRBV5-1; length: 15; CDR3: CASSLAGDRKDGYTF; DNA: TGCGCCAGCAGCTTGGCCGGGGACAGAAAAGATGGCTACACCTTC
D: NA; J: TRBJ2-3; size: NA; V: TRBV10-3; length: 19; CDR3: CAISAPTGKISPSTDTQYF; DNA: TGTGCCATCAGTGCTCCTACAGGGAAAATATCACCAAGCACAGATACGCAGTATTTT
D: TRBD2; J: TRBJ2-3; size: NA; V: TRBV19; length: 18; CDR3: CASSSTSGRAGDTDTQYF; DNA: TGTGCCAGTAGTAGCACTAGCGGGAGGGCCGGGGACACAGATACGCAGTATTTT
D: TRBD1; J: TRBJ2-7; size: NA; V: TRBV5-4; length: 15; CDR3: CASSPRQGISSEQYF; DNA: TGTGCCAGCAGCCCCCGACAGGGTATAAGTTCCGAGCAGTACTTC
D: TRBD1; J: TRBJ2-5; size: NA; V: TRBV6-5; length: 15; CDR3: CASKDRDRGGKTQYF; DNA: TGTGCCAGCAAAGACCGGGACAGGGGAGGAAAGACCCAGTACTTC
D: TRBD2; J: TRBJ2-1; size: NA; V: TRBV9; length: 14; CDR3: CASSGLAGGNEQFF; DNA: TGTGCCAGCAGCGGACTAGCGGGGGGCAATGAGCAGTTCTTC
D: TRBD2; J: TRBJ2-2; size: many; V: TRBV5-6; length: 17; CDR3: CASRLRRTSGYTGELFF; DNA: TGTGCCAGCAGACTGAGAAGGACTAGCGGTTACACCGGGGAGCTGTTTTTT